This entry concerns a single T cell receptor beta chain. What it recognizes is unknown. The data were obtained in a study of OX40 agonist ivuxolimab in advanced cancers. Study in general: Having had anti-PD-1, anti-PD-L1 or anti-CTLA-4 therapy before was allowed, and roughly 39% had some.

Findings of the study overall: Low normalized T-cell clonal expansion also characterized some of the nonresponders.

Sequenced by immunoSEQ multiplex PCR; TCRdb stores in-frame clones only, minus some. The table includes under 90,000 clones, 85% detected once. The timepoints at which blood was sampled were baseline, cycle 4 day 1, and cycle 7 day 1. V trimming: 4 bases; J trimming: 2 bases; junction bases outside the gene matches: 4. The germline gives CDR1 SGHRS, CDR2 YFSETQ. The CDR3 has 15 residues. Sequenced material: CD4+ or CD8+ T cells sorted from blood, taken in a trial of the OX40 agonist ivuxolimab. This rearrangement joins TRBV5-1 to TRBJ1-5; 9 bases map to TRBD1. The receptor's source is an adult with an advanced solid tumor such as melanoma, head and neck, liver or kidney cancer. In DNA form, the CDR3 reads TGCGCCAGCAGCGTGGGACAGGGTGGCAATCAGCCCCAGCATTTT. Its protein is CASSVGQGGNQPQHF.